Each of the 22 T cell receptor beta chains below was sequenced from the same sample in a study of cytomegalovirus exposure and HLA in healthy donors. The primer mix had 60 Vbeta and 13 Jbeta primers. Clones were sequenced by immunoSEQ multiplex PCR, and TCRdb holds only the in-frame ones, with some missing. The table has 150,000 to 200,000 clones, around 80% seen once; the top ten hold approximately 2%. Sequencing was performed on PBMCs. These receptors were obtained from a human donor in good health.

The gene calls are TRBV2 and TRBJ2-2; 11 bases match TRBD1. The CDR3 length is 14 residues. Germline V lookup: CDR1 SNHLY, CDR2 FYNNEI. The junction had 3 bases not matched to a gene; V was cut back by 6 bases and J by 6 bases. CDR3 sequence (DNA): TGTGCCAGCAGCCGGGACAGGGGGTCCGGGGAGCTGTTTTTT. Its translation: CASSRDRGSGELFF.

The CDR3 nucleotides are TGTGCCAGTAGTACCTACGGGTCGGGGGAAAAACTGTTTTTT. Its protein is CASSTYGSGEKLFF. The rearrangement uses TRBV19 and TRBJ1-4; D ambiguous. CDR3 length: 14 residues. Germline V CDR1 and CDR2: LNHDA, SQIVND (reference sequence). Trimming took 4 bases from V and 8 from J, leaving 14 bases between them. The whole variable domain, filled in from reference TRBV19 and TRBJ1-4, reads DGGITQSPKYLFRKEGQNVTLSCEQNLNHDAMYWYRQDPGQGLRLIYYSQIVNDFQKGDIAEGYSVSREKKESFPLTVTSAQKNPTAFYLCASSTYGSGEKLFFGSGTQLSVL.

This clone was seen only a few times. V is TRBV4-3 and J is TRBJ2-3; 12 bases match TRBD2. CDR1 is LGHNA, CDR2 YSLEER, per germline. CDR3 length: 17 residues. V lost 3 bases and J lost 0; bases outside the gene matches: 4. CDR3 amino acids: CASSHDGLAGSTDTQYF. CDR3 nucleotide sequence: TGCGCCAGCAGCCACGATGGACTAGCGGGGAGCACAGATACGCAGTATTTT.

The rearrangement links TRBV2 to TRBJ1-1; no clear D. Trimming removed 3 bases at V and 4 bases at J, with 9 bases between. CDR1 and CDR2 (germline): SNHLY, FYNNEI. The CDR3 extends over 13 amino acids. The CDR3 sequence: CASSEGRLTEAFF. As DNA, the CDR3 is TGTGCCAGCAGTGAGGGCAGGCTCACTGAAGCTTTCTTT. The whole variable domain, remainder taken from reference TRBV2 and TRBJ1-1, is EPEVTQTPSHQVTQMGQEVILRCVPISNHLYFYWYRQILGQKVEFLVSFYNNEISEKSEIFDDQFSVERPDGSNFTLKIRSTKLEDSAMYFCASSEGRLTEAFFGQGTRLTVV.

The rearrangement joins TRBV6-6 to TRBJ1-5, with TRBD1 matching over 8 bases. This CDR3 is built from 12 residues. Germline loops: CDR1 MNHNY, CDR2 SVGAGI (reference sequence). V gave up 6 bases and J gave up 6 bases; unmatched junction bases: 1. The CDR3 sequence: CASRDRVQPQHF. The DNA of the CDR3 is TGTGCCAGCAGGGACAGGGTTCAGCCCCAGCATTTT.

The genes are TRBV20-1 and TRBJ2-7; no clear D. The germline gives CDR1 DFQATT, CDR2 SNEGSKA (reference sequence). CDR3 size: 10 residues. The DNA for the CDR3 is TGCAGGACACTCTCCTACGAGCAGTACTTC. This translates into CRTLSYEQYF.

This sequence joins TRBV4-2 and TRBJ2-2, with D possibly being TRBD1 (6 bases). V was shortened by 4 bases and J by 0 bases, with 9 bases between the two germline ends. Germline V gene sequence: CDR1 LGHNA, CDR2 YNFKEQ. This CDR3 region has 15 residues. The CDR3 DNA reads as TGTGCCAGCAGCCGGTCAGGGGCGAACACCGGGGAGCTGTTTTTT. Residues: CASSRSGANTGELFF.

The chain joins TRBV5-6 to TRBJ2-3, with TRBD1 matching over 10 bases. The CDR3 runs to 16 residues. In germline, CDR1 is SGHDT, CDR2 YYEEEE. Trimming removed 4 bases from V and 3 bases from J; junction bases left unmatched: 8. CDR3 sequence reads: CASSPSGDRGTDTQYF. CDR3 DNA sequence: TGTGCCAGCAGCCCGAGCGGGGACAGGGGAACAGATACGCAGTATTTT.

This chain links TRBV7-9 with TRBJ2-5, with D perhaps TRBD2 (6 bases). Germline V gives CDR1 SEHNR, CDR2 FQNEAQ (reference sequence). This CDR3 region has 14 residues. The ends were cut back, 5 bases at V and 4 bases at J, with 14 bases in the middle. CDR3 bases: TGTGCCAGCAGCCGCACGGGGCGGGGAGAGACCCAGTACTTC. Encoded protein: CASSRTGRGETQYF.

This rearrangement joins TRBV13 to TRBJ2-7; D gene uncertain. CDR3 size: 14 residues. The V gene lost 3 bases and the J gene lost 0 bases, with 9 bases spanning the gap. Germline V CDR1 and CDR2: PRHDT, FYEKMQ (reference sequence). CDR3 bases: TGTGCCAGCAGCTTTGGTGCCAGCTCCTACGAGCAGTACTTC. It translates to CASSFGASSYEQYF.

The V gene is TRBV7-9, the J gene TRBJ1-4; D might be TRBD1 (5 bases). This CDR3 has 16 amino acids. The germline CDR1 and CDR2 sequences are SEHNR and FQNEAQ (reference sequence). V was pared by 5 bases and J by 0 bases, with 13 bases between. CDR3 sequence (DNA): TGTGCCAGCAGCCCGCCTAAGGGGTCAACTAATGAAAAACTGTTTTTT. Translated, it gives CASSPPKGSTNEKLFF.

J is TRBJ1-6 and V is TRBV19; TRBD1 agrees at 9 bases. The V gene end was trimmed by 9 bases and the J gene end by 7 bases; junction bases not matched to a gene: 1. The CDR3 loop spans 12 amino acids. Germline CDR1 LNHDA, CDR2 SQIVND (reference sequence). DNA for the CDR3: TGTGCCAGCGGACAGGGGAATTCACCCCTCCACTTT. It codes for CASGQGNSPLHF.

This chain uses TRBV7-2 with TRBJ2-5, with D maybe TRBD2 (5 bases). CDR1 and CDR2 from the germline V gene are SGHTA and FQGNSA. With 5 bases removed from V and 5 bases from J, the gap between germline ends came to 18 bases. CDR3 length: 15 amino acids. CDR3: CASSLMLRVEETQYF. In nucleotides, the CDR3 is TGTGCCAGCAGCCTAATGTTGCGGGTAGAGGAGACCCAGTACTTC.

The rearrangement links TRBV20-1 to TRBJ1-2; weak D call: TRBD1 (6 bases). This CDR3 is 11 amino acids long. Germline CDR1 DFQATT, CDR2 SNEGSKA (reference sequence). The CDR3 bases are TGCAGGGCGGGGGGGCCCTATGGCTACACCTTC. Encoded protein: CRAGGPYGYTF.

The chain is built from TRBV5-1 and TRBJ2-1, with TRBD1 matching over 10 bases. The CDR3 totals 20 residues. Germline values: CDR1 SGHRS, CDR2 YFSETQ. The V gene end was trimmed by 0 bases and the J gene end by 5 bases; junction bases not matched to a gene: 17. The CDR3, as DNA: TGCGCCAGCAGCTTGGTTACGGGACAGGGGAACTTTTTAGGTCACAATGAGCAGTTCTTC. It is translated as CASSLVTGQGNFLGHNEQFF.

The chain carries TRBV5-1 and TRBJ2-1, with 7 bases lining up with TRBD1. The CDR3 consists of 13 residues. The trim removed 2 bases at V and 7 bases at J, leaving 3 bases unmatched. Germline V gene data show CDR1 as SGHRS and CDR2 as YFSETQ. In DNA form, the CDR3 reads TGCGCCAGCAGCTTCCCAGGGGGAAATGAGCAGTTCTTC. Encoded protein: CASSFPGGNEQFF.

The chain joins TRBV2 to TRBJ2-7; D is uncertain. Trimming took 4 bases from V and 5 from J, leaving 9 bases between them. CDR3 length: 12 amino acids. Per germline, CDR1 SNHLY and CDR2 FYNNEI. CDR3 protein: CASSGLRNEQYF. The CDR3 region has the DNA TGTGCCAGCAGTGGGTTGAGAAACGAGCAGTACTTC.

This CDR3 is CASSPRTGGLEKTQYF. CDR3 coding DNA: TGTGCCAGCAGCCCACGGACAGGGGGCTTGGAAAAGACCCAGTACTTC. This chain links TRBV7-2 with TRBJ2-5; 11 nucleotides align to TRBD1. Germline CDR1 reads SGHTA; CDR2 reads FQGNSA. The ends lost 5 bases at V and 6 bases at J; junction bases unmatched: 11. The CDR3 totals 16 residues.

The rearrangement uses TRBV6-5 and TRBJ2-5; 11 nucleotides agree with TRBD2. The end of the DNA aligns better with TRBJ2-7, so the J call may be wrong. CDR1 is MNHEY, CDR2 SVGAGI, per germline. The CDR3 is 15 residues long. CDR3 sequence reads: CASRRQLAGGYEQYF. CDR3 DNA: TGTGCCAGCAGACGGCAGCTAGCGGGGGGTTACGAGCAGTACTTC.

V usage is TRBV27 and J usage is TRBJ2-3; D remains ambiguous. The CDR3 is 14 amino acids. V lost 6 bases to trimming and J lost 2 bases, with 12 bases between them. In germline, CDR1 is MNHEY, CDR2 SMNVEV (reference sequence). The chain's CDR3 is CASRPFDTTDTQYF. The CDR3, as DNA: TGTGCCAGCAGGCCCTTCGACACCACAGATACGCAGTATTTT.

The chain carries TRBV5-6 and TRBJ2-2; perhaps TRBD2 as D (6 bases). Germline V lookup: CDR1 SGHDT, CDR2 YYEEEE. Trimming cost V 2 bases and J 2 bases, with 13 bases left between them. This CDR3 has 16 residues. CDR3 DNA sequence: TGTGCCAGCAGCTTTGAGTTAGCGGTTAACACCGGGGAGCTGTTTTTT. Amino acids: CASSFELAVNTGELFF.

The chain employs TRBV20-1 and TRBJ2-5; maybe TRBD2 (6 bases). The CDR3 length is 11 residues. CDR1 and CDR2 from the germline V gene are DFQATT and SNEGSKA (reference sequence). Trimming left V 0 bases short and J 7 bases short, with 6 bases between. CDR3 loop: CSAREEGTQYF. Written as DNA, the CDR3 is TGCAGTGCTAGAGAGGAGGGGACCCAGTACTTC.